Shown below are 23 T cell receptor beta chains from a single sample sequenced in a study of CD8 T cells in ankylosing spondylitis. Using its own MiXCR run on the 5' RACE reads, TCRdb lists one record per CDR3 protein. The sample holds approximately 350,000 distinct CDR3 sequences, 20% to 25% seen once. Sequencing was performed on blood, either unsorted or a sorted T cell fraction (not recorded which). Receptors originate from a male donor with ankylosing spondylitis or in good health (not recorded which).

This clonotype was recorded a few times. The V gene is TRBV7-3, the J gene TRBJ2-1, with 7 positions matching TRBD1. V shed 8 bases and J 8 bases; nucleotides not matched to a gene: 12. Germline CDR1 reads SGHTA; CDR2 reads FQGTGA. CDR3 length equals 14 residues. This chain's CDR3 is CASGVRQGGDEQFF. CDR3 bases: TGTGCCAGCGGTGTCCGACAGGGCGGAGATGAGCAGTTCTTC. Filled out from reference TRBV7-3 and TRBJ2-1, the complete variable domain reads GAGVSQTPSNKVTEKGKYVELRCDPISGHTALYWYRQSLGQGPEFLIYFQGTGAADDSGLPNDRFFAVRPEGSVSTLKIQRTERGDSAVYLCASGVRQGGDEQFFGPGTRLTVL.

This sequence joins TRBV6-2 or TRBV6-3 and TRBJ2-5; no reliable D call. The ends were cut back, 7 bases at V and 7 bases at J, with 22 bases in the middle. Germline values: CDR1 MNHEY, CDR2 SVGEGT. This CDR3 is 15 amino acids long. CDR3 protein: CASISPYSADWTQYF. The CDR3 DNA reads TGTGCCAGCATTTCCCCCTATAGTGCCGATTGGACCCAGTACTTC.

The V and J genes are TRBV7-3 and TRBJ2-1; 8 bases are a match to TRBD1. The CDR3 totals 15 residues. Germline V gives CDR1 SGHTA, CDR2 FQGTGA. Losses at the gene ends were 5 bases for V and 5 bases for J; bases not matched to a gene: 8. CDR3 coding DNA: TGTGCCAGCAGCAAGGGACAGGCCATTAACAATGAGCAGTTCTTC. This gives the protein CASSKGQAINNEQFF.

The table lists this clonotype with a few counts. This chain uses TRBV12-3 or TRBV12-4 with TRBJ1-4, with D possibly matching TRBD1 (5 bases). V lost 6 bases and J 5 bases, leaving 16 bases between the germline ends. This CDR3 has 15 residues. The CDR3 DNA follows: TGTGCCAGCAGCCCGGAGACAGTGGGGAATGAAAAACTGTTTTTT. It encodes CASSPETVGNEKLFF.

The chain uses TRBV7-6 and TRBJ2-3; D is undetermined. The CDR3 covers 14 residues. V lost 3 bases, J lost 0 bases, and 7 bases lay in between. Germline V gene data show CDR1 as SGHVS and CDR2 as FNYEAQ. The chain's CDR3 is CASSFVGSTDTQYF. The CDR3 DNA reads TGTGCCAGCAGCTTTGTAGGAAGCACAGATACGCAGTATTTT.

The V gene is TRBV29-1, the J gene TRBJ1-2; D uncertain. CDR3 length: 15 residues. The germline CDR1 and CDR2 sequences are SQVTM and ANQGSEA. Between the trimmed V and J ends, which lost 8 bases and 8 bases, there was a span of 27 bases. The DNA for the CDR3 is TGCAGCACAGTGGATCCCACAAACCCGCTGGGGGGCTACACCTTC. As protein: CSTVDPTNPLGGYTF.

Only a few counts were recorded for this clonotype. The chain employs TRBV29-1 and TRBJ2-1; perhaps D is TRBD1 or TRBD2 (5 bases each). The CDR3 contains 12 residues. Germline assignment: CDR1 SQVTM and CDR2 ANQGSEA. Trimming removed 5 bases at V and 6 bases at J, with 11 bases between. The CDR3 protein is CSVLGGANEQFF. CDR3 nucleotide sequence: TGCAGCGTTCTTGGGGGTGCCAATGAGCAGTTCTTC.

The CDR3 sequence is CASSLVHSNNEQFF. Here the CDR3 DNA reads TGTGCCAGCAGCTTGGTGCACAGCAACAATGAGCAGTTCTTC. V and J are TRBV7-9 and TRBJ2-1; D unresolved. The CDR3 loop spans 14 amino acids. Germline V gives CDR1 SEHNR, CDR2 FQNEAQ (reference sequence). With 3 bases removed from V and 5 bases from J, the gap between germline ends came to 11 bases.

This sequence joins TRBV5-6 and TRBJ2-1; tentatively, D is TRBD1 (5 bases). Trimming took 9 bases from V and 2 from J, leaving 12 bases between them. CDR1 is SGHDT, CDR2 YYEEEE, per germline. This CDR3 has 13 amino acids. The CDR3 DNA is TGTGCCACCGGACACGGGCCCTACAATGAGCAGTTCTTC. Translation gives CATGHGPYNEQFF.

This clonotype has a handful of counts. The genes are TRBV4-1 and TRBJ1-1; D unresolved. Germline CDR1 reads MGHRA; CDR2 reads YSYEKL. The CDR3 totals 15 residues. V was cut by 0 bases and J by 4 bases, with 12 bases left in between. CDR3 nucleotides: TGCGCCAGCAGCCAAGAAAGAGCCGAGGGCACTGAAGCTTTCTTT. It encodes CASSQERAEGTEAFF.

This clonotype was seen only a few times. The chain uses TRBV6-5 and TRBJ2-1; 9 bases match TRBD1. The germline V gene has CDR1 MNHEY and CDR2 SVGAGI. The CDR3 consists of 18 residues. V was pared by 0 bases and J by 4 bases, with 10 bases of the junction left unmatched. This CDR3 reads CASSYSSPGTGPYNEQFF. Here the CDR3 DNA reads TGTGCCAGCAGTTACTCGTCCCCCGGGACAGGGCCGTACAATGAGCAGTTCTTC.

This clonotype was detected many times. The chain joins TRBV5-1 to TRBJ2-7, with 9 bases fitting TRBD1. The CDR3 length is 14 residues. V dropped 2 bases and J dropped 6; count of bases not matched to a gene: 6. Germline V gene data show CDR1 as SGHRS and CDR2 as YFSETQ. The CDR3 sequence: CASSFGTGYLEQYF. In DNA form, the CDR3 reads TGCGCCAGCAGCTTCGGGACAGGGTATCTCGAGCAGTACTTC. The full variable domain, in which reference TRBV5-1 and TRBJ2-7 provide the parts outside the CDR3, is KAGVTQTPRYLIKTRGQQVTLSCSPISGHRSVSWYQQTPGQGLQFLFEYFSETQRNKGNFPGRFSGRQFSNSRSEMNVSTLELGDSALYLCASSFGTGYLEQYFGPGTRLTVT.

CDR3 amino acids: CSVEEGDSAWETQYF. The DNA of the CDR3 is TGCAGCGTTGAAGAAGGAGACAGTGCTTGGGAGACCCAGTACTTC. V and J are TRBV29-1 and TRBJ2-5, with D tentatively TRBD1 (5 bases). The V and J ends lost 0 bases and 5 bases respectively, with 16 bases between them. This CDR3 contains 15 residues. Germline assignment: CDR1 SQVTM and CDR2 ANQGSEA.

The chain's CDR3 is CASSYRLARETQYF. As DNA, the CDR3 is TGTGCCAGCAGTTACAGGCTAGCGAGGGAGACCCAGTACTTC. This rearrangement joins TRBV6-5 to TRBJ2-5; tentatively, D is TRBD2 (6 bases). The CDR3 loop spans 14 amino acids. Trimming shortened V by 2 bases and J by 5 bases, and 12 bases separated the two germline ends. The germline V gene encodes CDR1 MNHEY and CDR2 SVGAGI.

There are a few counts of this clonotype. The V call is TRBV28, the J call TRBJ2-5, with a possible D match to TRBD2 (5 bases). The CDR3 sequence is 16 residues long. V was trimmed by 5 bases and J by 5 bases, leaving 21 bases between them. CDR1 is MDHEN, CDR2 SYDVKM, per germline. This CDR3 reads CASSRGWTAAPETQYF. The CDR3 DNA follows: TGTGCCAGCAGTCGGGGTTGGACGGCTGCCCCCGAGACCCAGTACTTC.

V and J are TRBV27 and TRBJ2-5, with D possibly being TRBD2 (6 bases). Germline V gene data show CDR1 as MNHEY and CDR2 as SMNVEV (reference sequence). CDR3 length: 15 amino acids. With 5 bases removed from V and 1 base from J, the gap between germline ends came to 14 bases. The chain's CDR3 is CASSTIRGSQETQYF. The CDR3, as DNA: TGTGCCAGCAGTACCATCCGGGGGTCCCAAGAGACCCAGTACTTC.

V gene TRBV12-3 or TRBV12-4 combines with J gene TRBJ1-1; tentative D call: TRBD1 (5 bases). Trimming shortened V by 5 bases and J by 1 base, and 11 bases separated the two germline ends. The CDR3 has 14 amino acids. The chain's CDR3 is CASSPVGTNTEAFF. The DNA for the CDR3 is TGTGCCAGCAGTCCCGTGGGGACGAACACTGAAGCTTTCTTT.

This clonotype was seen more than once but under ten times. The chain links TRBV12-3 or TRBV12-4 to TRBJ2-7; D might be TRBD1 (6 bases). CDR3 length equals 16 residues. Deletions cut 5 bases from V and 0 bases from J, with 17 bases between. The CDR3 reads CASSPSTGVDSYEQYF. The CDR3 DNA reads TGTGCCAGCAGTCCATCGACAGGAGTGGACTCCTACGAGCAGTACTTC.

This clonotype was picked up a small number of times. This rearrangement joins TRBV6-2 or TRBV6-3 to TRBJ2-1; 11 positions agree with TRBD1. The CDR3 consists of 16 residues. Germline lookup yields CDR1 MNHEY and CDR2 SVGEGT. J lost 4 bases, V lost 5 bases, and 7 bases had no gene match. DNA for the CDR3: TGTGCCAGCAGTGCCTCCGGGACAGGGGGGTACAATGAGCAGTTCTTC. It yields the protein CASSASGTGGYNEQFF.

The rearrangement uses TRBV28 and TRBJ2-5, with a weak D call TRBD1 (6 bases). Looked up from germline, CDR1 is MDHEN and CDR2 is SYDVKM. The CDR3 covers 14 residues. Trimming cost V 6 bases and J 5 bases, with 16 bases left between them. CDR3 DNA sequence: TGTGCCAGCAGACCCGACAGGCGGCTGGAGACCCAGTACTTC. Amino acid sequence: CASRPDRRLETQYF.

By its share, this clonotype is medium-sized. CDR3 DNA sequence: TGTGCCACCAGCAGAGGGACAGGGGGCAATGAGCAGTTCTTC. Translation: CATSRGTGGNEQFF. This chain links TRBV15 with TRBJ2-1; 10 bases line up with TRBD1. Trimming removed 1 base from V and 6 bases from J; junction bases left unmatched: 0. CDR3 length: 14 amino acids. CDR1 is LNHNV and CDR2 is YYDKDF in the germline V gene (reference sequence).

The chain joins TRBV28 to TRBJ2-5; 9 nucleotides align to TRBD1. This CDR3 contains 15 residues. J was trimmed by 7 bases and V by 5 bases; bases with no gene match: 11. Germline CDR1 reads MDHEN; CDR2 reads SYDVKM. This CDR3 reads CASSQRTGAMATQYF. In DNA form, the CDR3 reads TGTGCCAGCAGTCAACGGACAGGGGCTATGGCGACCCAGTACTTC.

This clonotype has only a few counts. This chain uses TRBV9 with TRBJ2-2, with TRBD2 identical over 9 bases. The CDR3 sequence is 16 residues long. J lost 2 bases, V lost 4 bases, and 6 bases had no gene match. Germline assignment: CDR1 SGDLS and CDR2 YYNGEE. The CDR3 nucleotides read TGTGCCAGCAGCACCCTAGCGGGGTCAAACACCGGGGAGCTGTTTTTT. This gives the protein CASSTLAGSNTGELFF.